Listed below are T cell receptor beta chains from one sample, sequenced in a study of T cell clonotyping in hematopoietic cell transplantation. The assay was immunoSEQ multiplex PCR, and TCRdb's table has in-frame clones only and misses some. This table has more than 4,500 clones, around nine tenths appearing once. Specimen: peripheral blood mononuclear cells, collected 100 days after allogeneic stem cell transplant. These receptor sequences come from a female patient aged 50-59 years who had an allogeneic stem cell transplant from an unrelated donor, so T cells may come from the graft donor. Some clones in this sample may be carry-over from other donors' samples. The CDR3 runs from the conserved cysteine through the conserved F or W. D genes are given only for firm matches. Only some rows state a clone size, as once, few, many or a class for expanded clones.

D gene	J gene	clone size	V gene	CDR3 protein	CDR3 DNA
TRBD1	TRBJ1-1	NA	TRBV6-5	CASRDDRGEGGEAFF	TGTGCCAGCAGGGACGACAGGGGTGAGGGGGGTGAAGCTTTCTTT
TRBD1	TRBJ2-2	NA	TRBV30	CAWRGDSSNTGELFF	TGTGCCTGGAGGGGGGACAGCTCGAACACCGGGGAGCTGTTTTTT
NA	TRBJ1-2	once	TRBV7-9	CASSLQGNYGYTF	TGTGCCAGCAGCTTACAGGGGAACTATGGCTACACCTTC
TRBD1	TRBJ1-2	NA	TRBV6-6	CASRDSGQGGGYTF	TGTGCCAGCAGGGACTCGGGACAGGGGGGTGGCTACACCTTC
NA	TRBJ1-5	NA	TRBV6-6	CASSYARNQPQHF	TGTGCCAGCAGTTACGCGCGCAATCAGCCCCAGCATTTT
NA	TRBJ2-2	NA	TRBV15	CATSRDKVGPTGELFF	TGTGCCACCAGCAGAGATAAGGTGGGGCCCACCGGGGAGCTGTTTTTT
NA	TRBJ2-2	NA	TRBV14	CASSQERHGELFF	TGTGCCAGCAGCCAAGAAAGACACGGGGAGCTGTTTTTT
NA	TRBJ1-1	NA	TRBV9	CASSVGSMNTEAFF	TGTGCCAGCAGCGTAGGGTCGATGAACACTGAAGCTTTCTTT
TRBD1	TRBJ1-2	NA	TRBV5-1	CASSPRDRNYGYTF	TGCGCCAGCAGCCCCCGGGACAGGAACTATGGCTACACCTTC
NA	TRBJ2-7	NA	TRBV14	CASSPRESRVLSHEQYF	TGTGCCAGCAGCCCCAGGGAGTCCAGGGTGTTGTCCCACGAGCAGTACTTC
NA	TRBJ2-3	NA	TRBV5-1	CASSLVGGYSTDTQYF	TGCGCCAGCAGCTTGGTAGGAGGATATAGCACAGATACGCAGTATTTT
NA	TRBJ1-5	NA	TRBV7-2	CASSLKAGNQPQHF	TGTGCCAGCAGCTTAAAGGCGGGCAATCAGCCCCAGCATTTT
NA	TRBJ1-5	NA	TRBV30	CAWSLGRGGNQPQHF	TGTGCCTGGAGTCTAGGACGGGGGGGGAATCAGCCCCAGCATTTT
NA	TRBJ1-6	NA	TRBV6-1	CASSEAENSPLHF	TGTGCCAGCAGTGAGGCCGAGAATTCACCCCTCCACTTT
TRBD1	TRBJ1-2	NA	TRBV5-1	CASSLGLTGIPYGYTF	TGCGCCAGCAGCTTGGGACTGACAGGGATCCCCTATGGCTACACCTTC
NA	TRBJ1-2	NA	TRBV30	CAWSVRFPDVYGYTF	TGTGCCTGGAGTGTCAGATTCCCCGACGTCTATGGCTACACCTTC
NA	TRBJ2-7	NA	TRBV14	CASSHEYEQYF	TGTGCCAGCAGTCACGAGTACGAGCAGTACTTC
NA	TRBJ2-2	NA	TRBV7-3	CASSRGLAFIGGELFF	TGTGCCAGCAGCCGGGGGTTGGCGTTCATTGGTGGGGAGCTGTTTTTT
NA	TRBJ2-7	NA	TRBV9	CASSAGLTNVEQYF	TGTGCCAGCAGCGCTGGACTCACGAACGTCGAGCAGTACTTC
NA	TRBJ2-7	NA	TRBV2	CASKPDRSEQYF	TGTGCCAGCAAGCCTGACAGGAGTGAGCAGTACTTC
NA	TRBJ1-5	NA	TRBV19	CASSIGGGIGQPQHF	TGTGCCAGTAGTATTGGTGGGGGGATCGGTCAGCCCCAGCATTTT
NA	TRBJ2-5	NA	TRBV30	CAWNGLPRETQYF	TGTGCCTGGAACGGGCTCCCCCGAGAGACCCAGTACTTC
NA	TRBJ1-1	NA	TRBV5-4	CASSLGGSAEAFF	TGTGCCAGCAGCTTGGGGGGGAGCGCTGAAGCTTTCTTT